Following are 15 T cell receptor beta chains from one sample sequenced in a study of metastatic and nonmetastatic thyroid tumors. TCRdb re-called the PCR reads via MiXCR. The top ten clones hold roughly 3% of a sample with 45,000 to 55,000 clones, more than 20% of them seen once. Ahead of thyroid surgery, no patient had received treatment of any kind. Sequenced sample: blood. Every receptor here comes from a male donor with papillary thyroid cancer or a benign thyroid nodule (not recorded which). Some clones in this sample may be carry-over from other donors' samples.

The genes are TRBV20-1 and TRBJ2-1; TRBD2 matches at 8 bases. The CDR3 has 14 residues. Germline V gene sequence: CDR1 DFQATT, CDR2 SNEGSKA (reference sequence). J was trimmed by 8 bases and V by 2 bases; bases with no gene match: 8. CDR3 sequence (DNA): TGCAGTGCTAGAACGGGACTAGGGATAGATGAGCAGTTCTTC. Translating it yields CSARTGLGIDEQFF.

This clone was seen ten or more times. The junction does not match germline at one end; this may be a read error. This sample also contains other DNA sequences that code for the same CDR3. This chain connects TRBV3-1 to TRBJ2-3; D not resolved. Looked up from germline, CDR1 is LGHDT and CDR2 is YNNKEL (reference sequence). The CDR3 runs 14 residues. CDR3 bases: TGTGCCAGCAGCCCTCCCTGGGGTACAGTTACGCAGTATTTT. Translated, it gives CASSPPWGTVTQYF.

The J gene is TRBJ1-2, the V gene TRBV28; no definite D call. V lost 6 bases, J lost 0 bases, and 17 bases lay in between. This CDR3 has 16 amino acids. Germline values: CDR1 MDHEN, CDR2 SYDVKM. The CDR3 DNA follows: TGTGCCAGCAGCCCACTTACTATACAGCCTAACTATGGCTACACCTTC. It translates to CASSPLTIQPNYGYTF.

This clone was found a few times. The rearrangement uses TRBV7-3 and TRBJ1-3; unclear D gene. This CDR3 has 13 residues. With 5 bases removed from V and 0 bases from J, the gap between germline ends came to 5 bases. Germline V gene sequence: CDR1 SGHTA, CDR2 FQGTGA. CDR3: CASSIDSGNTIYF. The DNA of the CDR3 is TGTGCCAGCAGCATCGACTCTGGAAACACCATATATTTT.

This clone has a count of ten or more. V gene TRBV11-3 combines with J gene TRBJ2-1; D is unclear. The germline V and J ends were trimmed by 0 bases and 4 bases, with 7 bases remaining between them. The CDR3 sequence is 14 residues long. Germline CDR1 and CDR2: SGHNT and YENEEA. CDR3 sequence: CASSLDFKYNEQFF. DNA of the CDR3: TGTGCCAGCAGCTTAGATTTCAAATACAATGAGCAGTTCTTC.

This sequence joins TRBV4-1 and TRBJ1-5; the match to TRBD1 covers 7 bases. CDR1 is MGHRA and CDR2 is YSYEKL in the germline V gene. V was clipped by 1 base and J by 1 base; unmatched bases: 1. The CDR3 runs 15 residues. CDR3 in amino acids: CASSQGQGSNQPQHF. DNA of the CDR3: TGCGCCAGCAGCCAAGGACAGGGAAGCAATCAGCCCCAGCATTTT.

This clone was seen repeatedly, ten times or more. V is TRBV5-1 and J is TRBJ1-2, with a weak D call TRBD1 (5 bases). CDR1 and CDR2 from the germline V gene are SGHRS and YFSETQ. The CDR3 contains 14 residues. Trimming removed 0 bases from V and 9 bases from J, with 15 bases in between. The CDR3 DNA is TGCGCCAGCAGCTTGGAATCGCCAGGGATTAGCTACACCTTC. Its translation: CASSLESPGISYTF.

The count of this clone is one. The chain uses TRBV20-1 and TRBJ2-5; 10 nucleotides match TRBD2. This CDR3 is 19 amino acids long. V shed 3 bases and J 5 bases; nucleotides not matched to a gene: 21. Germline V gene data show CDR1 as DFQATT and CDR2 as SNEGSKA (reference sequence). The CDR3 reads CSASLGLAGATNLEETQYF. The CDR3 nucleotides read TGCAGTGCTAGTCTAGGGCTAGCGGGAGCCACAAACCTGGAGGAGACCCAGTACTTC.

The chain employs TRBV12-3 or TRBV12-4 and TRBJ1-1; a possible D gene is TRBD1 (6 bases). V lost 2 bases and J lost 8, with 12 bases in between. This CDR3 contains 13 residues. CDR3 sequence: CASSLSTGSEAFF. The DNA for the CDR3 is TGTGCCAGCAGTTTATCAACAGGGTCAGAAGCTTTCTTT.

This clone came up many times. The V gene is TRBV18, the J gene TRBJ2-3; 11 nucleotides line up with TRBD2. Trimming cost V 6 bases and J 0 bases; bases outside gene matches: 17. The CDR3 covers 20 residues. The germline CDR1 and CDR2 sequences are KGHSH and LQKENI. In nucleotides, the CDR3 is TGTGCCAGCTCTTTCCTTGGGACTAGCGGACCAGAGTCTAGCACAGATACGCAGTATTTT. Protein: CASSFLGTSGPESSTDTQYF.

This chain links TRBV15 with TRBJ2-6, with D possibly being TRBD2 (5 bases). CDR3 length: 15 amino acids. The V end lost 1 base, the J end lost 3 bases, and 7 bases lay between the germline ends. The germline CDR1 and CDR2 sequences are LNHNV and YYDKDF (reference sequence). The CDR3 DNA sequence: TGTGCCACCAGCAGAGCCGGGGATGGGGCCAACGTCCTGACTTTC. It is translated as CATSRAGDGANVLTF.

This clone was detected many times. CDR3 nucleotide sequence: TGTGCCAGCAGCGTAGTGAGTTTCCAGTCTGGGGCCAACGTCCTGACTTTC. Encoded protein: CASSVVSFQSGANVLTF. This chain joins TRBV9 and TRBJ2-6, with D uncertain. There are 17 residues in the CDR3. Trimming removed 0 bases at V and 1 base at J, with 11 bases between. Germline V gene data show CDR1 as SGDLS and CDR2 as YYNGEE.

The chain uses TRBV5-1 and TRBJ2-3; D is undetermined. V lost 2 bases and J 2 bases, leaving 6 bases between the germline ends. The CDR3 has 13 amino acids. CDR1 and CDR2 from the germline V gene are SGHRS and YFSETQ. The CDR3 sequence: CASSFPLTDTQYF. CDR3 in DNA: TGCGCCAGCAGCTTTCCCCTCACAGATACGCAGTATTTT.

This clone is categorized as medium-sized. The CDR3 reads CASDPGQGSYEQYF. The CDR3 DNA sequence: TGTGCCAGTGATCCTGGACAGGGCTCCTACGAGCAGTACTTC. The genes are TRBV19 and TRBJ2-7, with 8 bases identical to TRBD1. The CDR3 sequence is 14 residues long. Germline CDR1 reads LNHDA; CDR2 reads SQIVND (reference sequence). Trimming removed 8 bases from V and 0 bases from J; junction bases left unmatched: 6.

The chain joins TRBV3-1 to TRBJ2-7; 9 bases are a match to TRBD1. The length of the CDR3 is 15 residues. The junction had 8 bases not matched to a gene; V was cut back by 1 base and J by 7 bases. The germline V gene encodes CDR1 LGHDT and CDR2 YNNKEL (reference sequence). CDR3 residues: CASSQGRDRVWEQYF. The CDR3 DNA is TGTGCCAGCAGCCAAGGCCGGGACAGGGTTTGGGAGCAGTACTTC.